A single sample gave rise to the 19 T cell receptor beta chains below, sequenced in a study of cytomegalovirus exposure and HLA in healthy donors. 13 Jbeta primers and 60 Vbeta primers were used for the PCR. Generated by immunoSEQ multiplex PCR, the TCRdb table keeps only in-frame clones and is missing some. The sample consists of about 200,000 clones, roughly 80% of them appearing once. The specimen was PBMCs. All receptors derive from a woman aged 30 to 39 in good health and CMV-seronegative.

This clone was seen a few times. The genes are TRBV9 and TRBJ1-2; 12 nucleotides align to TRBD1. This CDR3 is 20 amino acids long. J lost 3 bases, V lost 0 bases, and 15 bases had no gene match. In germline, CDR1 is SGDLS, CDR2 YYNGEE. In DNA, the CDR3 is TGTGCCAGCAGCGTAGTTGGCCGGGACAGGGGGCGGTATAGGGACTATGGCTACACCTTC. Translated: CASSVVGRDRGRYRDYGYTF.

The chain links TRBV7-2 to TRBJ1-1; tentative D call: TRBD1 (6 bases). The V end was cut by 4 bases, the J end by 11 bases, with 17 bases between. Germline V gives CDR1 SGHTA, CDR2 FQGNSA. This CDR3 is built from 13 residues. CDR3 sequence reads: CASSSSGGRGAFF. CDR3 DNA: TGTGCCAGCAGCTCTAGTGGGGGCCGAGGGGCTTTCTTT.

This chain connects TRBV19 to TRBJ1-1, with 10 bases matching TRBD1. The J segment lost 4 bases and the V segment lost 4 bases, leaving 9 bases of the junction unmatched. The V gene's germline CDR1 is LNHDA and CDR2 SQIVND (reference sequence). The CDR3 loop spans 16 amino acids. This CDR3 reads CASSTGWDRGPTEAFF. In DNA, the CDR3 is TGTGCCAGTAGTACGGGTTGGGACAGGGGTCCCACTGAAGCTTTCTTT.

This clone was seen more than once but under ten times. The genes are TRBV2 and TRBJ2-7; 14 bases agree with TRBD2. Trimming at V came to 6 bases and at J to 3 bases, leaving 4 bases not matched to a gene. The CDR3 covers 15 residues. Germline V gene data show CDR1 as SNHLY and CDR2 as FYNNEI. The CDR3, as DNA: TGTGCCAGCAGACCCGGACTAGCGGGGGGCTACGAGCAGTACTTC. The encoded protein is CASRPGLAGGYEQYF.

This chain joins TRBV7-3 and TRBJ2-7; 7 nucleotides match TRBD1. Germline loops: CDR1 SGHTA, CDR2 FQGTGA. With 5 bases clipped from V and 9 bases from J, the junction kept 7 bases outside the gene matches. The CDR3 runs 12 residues. The CDR3 is CASSPRQGLQYF. In DNA, the CDR3 is TGTGCCAGCAGCCCCCGACAGGGCCTGCAGTACTTC.

The chain is built from TRBV5-1 and TRBJ2-3; 10 bases are shared with TRBD1. The CDR3 spans 14 residues. Unmatched junction bases numbered 1, after V lost 3 bases and J lost 3 bases. CDR1 and CDR2 from the germline V gene are SGHRS and YFSETQ. The CDR3: CASSSGQGTDTQYF. The CDR3 DNA follows: TGCGCCAGCAGCTCGGGACAGGGGACAGATACGCAGTATTTT.

This chain links TRBV5-1 with TRBJ2-5; 10 bases match TRBD1. The CDR3 contains 15 residues. Losses at the gene ends were 7 bases for V and 4 bases for J; bases not matched to a gene: 10. From germline, CDR1 is SGHRS and CDR2 YFSETQ. For the CDR3, the DNA is TGCGCCAGCGGGGCAAGACAGGGGGCACGAGAGACCCAGTACTTC. This codes for CASGARQGARETQYF. Variable domain in full (rest from reference TRBV5-1 and TRBJ2-5): KAGVTQTPRYLIKTRGQQVTLSCSPISGHRSVSWYQQTPGQGLQFLFEYFSETQRNKGNFPGRFSGRQFSNSRSEMNVSTLELGDSALYLCASGARQGARETQYFGPGTRLLVL.

The chain joins TRBV4-1 to TRBJ2-3; 9 positions agree with TRBD2. CDR3 length: 18 residues. The V gene's germline CDR1 is MGHRA and CDR2 YSYEKL. After removal of 0 bases from V and 6 bases from J, the junction contained 13 bases not matched to a gene. CDR3 nucleotides: TGCGCCAGCAGCCAAGACCTAAGGCTAGCGGGGTCCCTGGATACGCAGTATTTT. Its protein product is CASSQDLRLAGSLDTQYF.

This clone was seen a few times. The chain joins TRBV6-1 to TRBJ1-1, with D perhaps TRBD1 (5 bases). V was clipped by 11 bases and J by 1 base, with 14 bases between them. CDR3 length: 13 amino acids. Germline assignment: CDR1 MNHNS and CDR2 SASEGT. CDR3 sequence (DNA): TGTGCCGGGGGGGAGGGTCCGAACACTGAAGCTTTCTTT. Translated: CAGGEGPNTEAFF.

The chain is built from TRBV6-1 and TRBJ2-6; no definite D call. The CDR3 covers 14 residues. Trimming shortened V by 4 bases and J by 0 bases, and 4 bases separated the two germline ends. Germline values: CDR1 MNHNS, CDR2 SASEGT. The CDR3 DNA follows: TGTGCCAGCAGTGCCCACTCTGGGGCCAACGTCCTGACTTTC. Encoded protein: CASSAHSGANVLTF.

In DNA, the CDR3 is TGTGCCAGCAGCGCAGGGCTAGCGTATAGCACAGATACGCAGTATTTT. Its protein is CASSAGLAYSTDTQYF. The chain has TRBV9 and TRBJ2-3; D may be TRBD2 (6 bases). CDR1 and CDR2 (germline): SGDLS, YYNGEE. V was shortened by 3 bases and J by 0 bases, with 14 bases between the two germline ends. CDR3 length: 16 amino acids.

This clone has more than one count but fewer than ten. This sequence joins TRBV18 and TRBJ2-2; D is perhaps TRBD1 (5 bases). This CDR3 contains 14 residues. CDR1 and CDR2 from the germline V gene are KGHSH and LQKENI. Trimming removed 3 bases at V and 5 bases at J, with 10 bases between. CDR3 DNA sequence: TGTGCCAGCTCACCGCGGCAGGGAACCGGGGAGCTGTTTTTT. Encoded protein: CASSPRQGTGELFF.

The chain employs TRBV27 and TRBJ1-6; 8 bases are a match to TRBD1. J lost 9 bases, V lost 5 bases, and 12 bases had no gene match. The V gene's germline CDR1 is MNHEY and CDR2 SMNVEV (reference sequence). The CDR3 runs 16 residues. CDR3 in amino acids: CASSPQRTGLGSPLHF. The DNA for the CDR3 is TGTGCCAGCAGTCCTCAACGGACAGGGTTGGGTTCACCCCTCCACTTT.

To note about this clone: This CDR3 is also generated by other DNA sequences in the sample. The rearrangement links TRBV5-1 to TRBJ1-6; tentatively, D is TRBD1 (5 bases). The V gene's germline CDR1 is SGHRS and CDR2 YFSETQ. Trimming cost V 3 bases and J 0 bases, with 10 bases left between them. CDR3 length: 16 amino acids. The CDR3 protein is CASSSQGSSYNSPLHF. For the CDR3, the DNA is TGCGCCAGCAGCTCGCAGGGAAGCTCCTATAATTCACCCCTCCACTTT.

In regard to this clone: One junction end disagrees with the germline gene, perhaps due to a read error. The V gene is TRBV7-7, the J gene TRBJ1-4; D is ambiguous. CDR1 and CDR2 (germline): SSHAT, FNYEAQ (reference sequence). This CDR3 is 12 amino acids long. CDR3 nucleotides: TGTGCTAGCAGCGGGAGTTATGAAAAACTGTTTTTT. Its protein is CASSGSYEKLFF.

The V gene is TRBV11-3, the J gene TRBJ2-1; a weak D match, TRBD2 (5 bases). Between the trimmed V and J ends, which lost 5 bases and 9 bases, there was a span of 17 bases. The germline V gene encodes CDR1 SGHNT and CDR2 YENEEA. The CDR3 loop spans 14 amino acids. This chain's CDR3 is CASSPGGEPAEQFF. The CDR3 DNA follows: TGTGCCAGCAGCCCAGGAGGCGAGCCCGCTGAGCAGTTCTTC.

CDR3 in amino acids: CASSSPTGGRYGYTF. The CDR3 nucleotides read TGCGCCAGCAGCTCACCGACGGGGGGGAGGTATGGCTACACCTTC. V is TRBV5-1 and J is TRBJ1-2; D may be TRBD1 (5 bases). Trimming removed 3 bases from V and 5 bases from J, with 17 bases in between. The CDR3 loop spans 15 amino acids. The germline V gene encodes CDR1 SGHRS and CDR2 YFSETQ.

V is TRBV6-1 and J is TRBJ1-1; TRBD1 is a possible D gene (6 bases). Germline-derived CDR1 and CDR2 are MNHNS and SASEGT. The V and J ends lost 6 bases and 7 bases respectively, with 21 bases between them. CDR3 length equals 15 residues. CDR3 in amino acids: CASRTTIRDTCEAFF. The CDR3, as DNA: TGTGCCAGCAGGACTACGATACGGGACACCTGTGAAGCTTTCTTT.

The chain recombines TRBV28 with TRBJ1-5; no clear D. CDR3 length equals 11 residues. The germline V gene has CDR1 MDHEN and CDR2 SYDVKM. V dropped 5 bases and J dropped 3 bases, with 2 bases sitting between them. The CDR3 coding sequence is TGTGCCAGCAGTCACAATCAGCCCCAGCATTTT. The encoded protein is CASSHNQPQHF.